The subject of this entry is one TCR beta chain. Its antigen is not identified. The sample belongs to a study of T cell clones after liver transplantation. Germline CDR1 reads SGHTA; CDR2 reads FQGNSA. CDR3 length: 15 residues. The V gene lost 4 bases and the J gene lost 4 bases, with 16 bases spanning the gap. Assay: immunoSEQ multiplex PCR; the TCRdb copy retains only in-frame clones and omits some. The data show roughly 100,000 clones, about 81% seen once. General observations from the study: Graft donor-reactive T cells possibly entered the graft instead of undergoing deletion.

V and J are TRBV7-2 and TRBJ2-5; TRBD2 might be the D (6 bases). This material consisted of CD4+ T cells from blood, taken before liver transplant. The clonotype was recovered from a human donor who received a liver transplant. The CDR3 coding sequence is TGTGCCAGCAGCTCTCGGGGAGGATCCGCAGAGACCCAGTACTTC. This codes for CASSSRGGSAETQYF.